This TCR beta chain was profiled in a study of CD8+ T cells in alopecia areata (dated by TCRdb to the late 2010s). A note on the overall study: Treated patients were enrolled in an open-label pilot trial of oral tofacitinib, 5 to 10 mg twice daily, for moderate-to-severe alopecia areata. Patients received tofacitinib for 6 to 18 months and were then followed off drug for 6 months to check for delayed response and recurrence. High-throughput TCRbeta sequencing was used to examine T cell clonal expansion in alopecia areata in both the C3H/HeJ mouse model and human patients. RNA was obtained with the PAXgene miRNA kit for fixed scalp, the miRNeasy kit for PBMCs, and the RNeasy kit for mouse skin. On the human side, TCRbeta sequencing was run on scalp tissue and on sorted CD4+ and CD8+ peripheral blood T cells from healthy controls and from alopecia areata patients with either patchy or totalis/universalis disease. Scalp clonality was compared across normal scalp (n=4), patchy alopecia areata scalp (n=8), and alopecia totalis/universalis scalp (n=8). TCRbeta CDR3 regions were amplified by immunoSEQ multiplex PCR with 35 Vbeta forward and 13 Jbeta reverse primers. For the treated patients, the SALT score, which quantifies what percentage of scalp surface area is affected, served as the measure of disease severity. Biopsies were taken from tofacitinib-treated patients at baseline and again at 4 and 24 weeks into treatment, and several of those patients also had a later scalp biopsy. General study outcomes and caveats: Tofacitinib significantly lowered scalp clonality and the number of expanded CD8+ clones among the top 100 scalp clones. Shared TCR sequences between patients were less evident than in mice, which may be partly attributable to HLA diversity in the patient population. Unlike mouse skin, which is dominated by gammadelta T cells, normal human skin has resident alphabeta T cells that are also sequenced, and this complicates analysis of the scalp TCR repertoire. Many expanded lesional clones persisted in scalp and blood during tofacitinib treatment, which may partly explain relapse after stopping treatment. Higher clonality and more expanded CD8+ clones were observed in lesional scalp than in normal scalp, particularly in alopecia totalis/universalis, a finding suggestive of antigenic drive. Because the treated cohort was small and had only one nonresponder, larger studies are needed to examine links between baseline CD8+ expansion and response.

The library was built by means of the immunoSEQ multiplex PCR assay. RNA was extracted from all samples and reverse transcribed into cDNA as template for TCR sequencing. SuperScript III was used for first-strand cDNA synthesis, primed with a 2:1 mix of oligo-dT and random hexamers. A synthetic immune receptor repertoire was used to gauge amplification bias, and whatever bias remained was removed computationally. In the original analysis: After raw reads were preprocessed to remove errors, the CDR3 was defined following IMGT conventions as running from the conserved cysteine to phenylalanine. To get clonality, Shannon entropy was normalized by log2 of the number of productive unique TCRs and the result was subtracted from 1. CD4 or CD8 identity of scalp clones was inferred by cross-referencing scalp TCRbeta sequences with sorted blood CD4 and CD8 repertoires. TCRdb mirrors the immuneACCESS table, restricted to in-frame sequences. Some clones are absent from its copies; in checked studies, under half trace to an unresolved V gene, and the reason for the others is unknown. V, J and clone size are those of that table, while D and trimming were read from the DNA. This sample lists about 160,000 clones; 55% to 75% were detected once. More than 0.7% of the sample rests with the top ten.

The CDR3, from cysteine to phenylalanine, totals 12 residues. The only DNA kept is the CDR3, 36 bases in frame from the first base. CDR1 and CDR2, looked up from the germline V gene, are SQVTM and ANQGSEA. V is clipped by 4 bases and J by 3 bases, and the sequence between their germline boundaries is 7 bases long. Read against the paper, the sample's time point label means: around 4 weeks on oral tofacitinib. This specimen's treatment or condition label, interpreted: oral pan-JAK inhibitor, 5-10 mg twice daily. Lesional scalp punch biopsies and peripheral blood were collected from alopecia areata patients. PBMCs were isolated by density centrifugation and stained for CD3, CD4 and CD8, and CD4+ and CD8+ T cells were sorted on a FACSAria. In its sample, this clone was seen a few times. The specificity of this receptor is unknown. Per-base qualities were not stored, and no clone one base away is much larger.

The clonotype was recovered from a human donor with alopecia areata. Material: CD4+ T cells sorted from blood, obtained at week 4, from a patient treated with tofacitinib. The V gene is TRBV29-1 and the J gene is TRBJ1-5; confidence is insufficient to name the D gene. At the DNA level, the sequence is TGCAGCGTTGGGGATATCAATCAGCCCCAGCATTTT. Its coded protein is CSVGDINQPQHF.